This TCR beta chain was obtained from a study of OX40 agonist ivuxolimab in advanced cancers. Sequencing used immunoSEQ multiplex PCR; TCRdb keeps in-frame clones, though not all of them. The sample lists more than 65,000 clones, 90% seen once, with about 11% in the top ten. The material was CD4+ or CD8+ T cells sorted from blood, obtained in a trial of the OX40 agonist ivuxolimab. The sequence was collected from an adult with an advanced solid tumor such as melanoma, head and neck, liver or kidney cancer.

The CDR3 sequence: CASSLELTGPRGYTF. The CDR3 region has the DNA TGTGCCAGCAGCTTAGAATTAACAGGACCGCGAGGCTACACCTTC. V is TRBV7-2 and J is TRBJ1-2, with a weak D call TRBD1 (5 bases). CDR1 is SGHTA and CDR2 is FQGNSA in the germline V gene. This CDR3 region has 15 residues. V was clipped by 1 base and J by 8 bases, with 17 bases between them.